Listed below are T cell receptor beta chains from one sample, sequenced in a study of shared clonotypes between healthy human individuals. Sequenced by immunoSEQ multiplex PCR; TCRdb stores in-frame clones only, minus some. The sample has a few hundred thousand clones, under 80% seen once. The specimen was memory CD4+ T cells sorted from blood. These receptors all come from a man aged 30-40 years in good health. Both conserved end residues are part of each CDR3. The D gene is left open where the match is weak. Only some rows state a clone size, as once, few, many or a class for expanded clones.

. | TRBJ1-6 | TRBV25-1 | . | CASSDGGGAYNSPLHF | TGTGCCAGCAGTGACGGTGGTGGGGCCTATAATTCACCCCTCCACTTT
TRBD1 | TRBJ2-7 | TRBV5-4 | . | CASSLDQGAGREQYF | TGTGCCAGCAGCTTGGATCAGGGGGCAGGGCGAGAGCAGTACTTC
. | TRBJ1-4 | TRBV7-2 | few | CASSPGGANEKLFF | TGTGCCAGCAGCCCAGGCGGAGCTAATGAAAAACTGTTTTTT
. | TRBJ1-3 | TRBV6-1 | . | CASSEYLQNTIYF | TGTGCCAGCAGTGAATACCTTCAGAACACCATATATTTT
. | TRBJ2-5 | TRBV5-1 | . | CASSLVTGLQETQYF | TGCGCCAGCAGCTTGGTTACGGGTCTCCAAGAGACCCAGTACTTC
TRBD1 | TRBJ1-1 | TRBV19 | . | CASSPSTGANTEAFF | TGTGCCAGTAGCCCTTCGACAGGGGCGAACACTGAAGCTTTCTTT
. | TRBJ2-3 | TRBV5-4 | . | CASSSDRFFSTDTQYF | TGTGCCAGCAGCTCCGACAGATTCTTTAGCACAGATACGCAGTATTTT
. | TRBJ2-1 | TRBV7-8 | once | CASSLVEVYNEQFF | TGTGCCAGCAGCTTAGTAGAAGTCTACAATGAGCAGTTCTTC
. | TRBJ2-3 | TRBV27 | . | CASSLSMDSSTDTQYF | TGTGCCAGCAGTTTATCCATGGACTCTAGCACAGATACGCAGTATTTT
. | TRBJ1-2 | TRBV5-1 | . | CASSFKSGSRGYTF | TGCGCCAGCAGCTTTAAAAGTGGTTCTCGTGGCTACACCTTC
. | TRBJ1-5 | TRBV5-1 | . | CASRVGAGSNQPQHF | TGCGCCAGCAGGGTTGGGGCGGGGAGCAATCAGCCCCAGCATTTT
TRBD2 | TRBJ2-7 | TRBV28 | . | CASSQRTRGLRPAYEQYF | TGTGCCAGCAGCCAAAGGACTAGAGGGCTGCGTCCGGCCTACGAGCAGTACTTC
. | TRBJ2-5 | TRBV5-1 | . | CASGPTGRTEETQYF | TGCGCCAGCGGACCGACAGGCAGGACTGAGGAGACCCAGTACTTC